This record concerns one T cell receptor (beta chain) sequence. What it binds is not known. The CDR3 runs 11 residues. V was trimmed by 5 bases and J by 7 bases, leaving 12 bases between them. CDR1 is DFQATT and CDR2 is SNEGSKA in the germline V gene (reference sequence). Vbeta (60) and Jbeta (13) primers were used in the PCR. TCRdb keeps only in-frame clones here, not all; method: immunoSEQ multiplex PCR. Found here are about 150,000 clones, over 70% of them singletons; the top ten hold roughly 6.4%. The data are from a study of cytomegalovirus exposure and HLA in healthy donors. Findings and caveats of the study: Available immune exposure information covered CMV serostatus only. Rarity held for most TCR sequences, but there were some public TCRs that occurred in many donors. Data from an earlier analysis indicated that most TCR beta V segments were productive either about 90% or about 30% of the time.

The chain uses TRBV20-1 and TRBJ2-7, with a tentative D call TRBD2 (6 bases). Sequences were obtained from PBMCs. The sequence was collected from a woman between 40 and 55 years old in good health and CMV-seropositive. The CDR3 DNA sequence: TGCAGTGCTGAGTCAGGGAGGGAGCAGTACTTC. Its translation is CSAESGREQYF.